Listed below are T cell receptor beta chains from one sample, sequenced in a study of blood T cells in healthy people across ages. Using its own MiXCR run on the 5' RACE reads, TCRdb lists one record per CDR3 protein. Of about 1.7 million distinct CDR3 sequences in the sample, 28% are singletons; the top ten hold around 7.7%. The sequenced sample consisted of blood. The source is a woman in her twenties or thirties in good health. Both conserved end residues are part of each CDR3. The D gene is left open where the match is weak. Clone size is stated in some rows and not others, as once, few, many or a class when expanded.

d_call j_call v_call clone_size cdr3_aa cdr3_nt
TRBD2 TRBJ2-1 TRBV11-2 . CASREGTSGNEQFF TGTGCCAGCAGGGAAGGGACTAGCGGCAATGAGCAGTTCTTC
. TRBJ1-5 TRBV21-1 few CASPPSGTGDQPQHF TGTGCCAGCCCCCCCTCCGGGACGGGAGATCAGCCCCAGCATTTT
TRBD2 TRBJ2-3 TRBV29-1 . CSVFLAGGPDTQYF TGCAGCGTTTTTCTAGCGGGAGGGCCAGATACGCAGTATTTT
. TRBJ2-3 TRBV10-3 many CAISEATDTQYF TGTGCCATCAGTGAGGCTACAGATACGCAGTATTTT
TRBD2 TRBJ2-1 TRBV29-1 few CSVSGPTSGRAKNEQFF TGCAGCGTTTCCGGTCCAACTAGCGGGAGGGCCAAGAATGAGCAGTTCTTC
. TRBJ2-3 TRBV5-1 few CASSSAGQATDTQYF TGCGCCAGCAGTTCGGCCGGGCAGGCCACAGATACGCAGTATTTT
. TRBJ2-3 TRBV2 . CASKEWDSLNSAQYF TGTGCCAGCAAAGAGTGGGACTCGTTGAACTCGGCGCAGTATTTT
. TRBJ2-7 TRBV2 many CASSHLDYEQYF TGTGCCAGCAGTCACCTGGACTACGAGCAGTACTTC
TRBD2 TRBJ2-7 TRBV7-8 . CASSLVREDNEQYF TGTGCCAGCAGCTTAGTCCGGGAGGACAATGAGCAGTACTTC
. TRBJ1-1 TRBV4-1 few CASSQEGGGSGKDTEAFF TGCGCCAGCAGCCAAGAAGGGGGGGGTTCAGGCAAGGACACTGAAGCTTTCTTT
TRBD2 TRBJ2-7 TRBV7-2 . CASSPEGLASGYEQYF TGTGCCAGCAGTCCCGAGGGTCTGGCTAGCGGCTACGAGCAGTACTTC
. TRBJ2-1 TRBV20-1 . CSAAEGVGEQFF TGCAGTGCTGCCGAAGGGGTAGGGGAGCAGTTCTTC
TRBD2 TRBJ2-7 TRBV20-1 . CSAVPSGKVNYEQYF TGCAGTGCTGTGCCTAGCGGGAAGGTGAACTACGAGCAGTACTTC
. TRBJ1-4 TRBV10-3 . CAISETAGEKLFF TGTGCCATCAGTGAGACAGCTGGAGAAAAACTGTTTTTT
. TRBJ2-5 TRBV7-2 . CASSQGGRLREAQYF TGTGCCAGCAGCCAGGGGGGACGTCTTCGAGAGGCCCAGTACTTC
TRBD1 TRBJ1-4 TRBV28 . CASSSSGTAREKLFF TGTGCCAGCAGTTCCTCCGGGACAGCTCGTGAAAAACTGTTTTTT